This is a list of T cell receptor beta chains from one sample in a study of shared clonotypes between healthy human individuals. Clones were sequenced by immunoSEQ multiplex PCR, and TCRdb holds only the in-frame ones, with some missing. The sample lists around 2.5 million clones; roughly 93% were seen once. The sample comprised naive CD4+ T cells from PBMCs. The receptor set was obtained from a young man in good health. Some clones in this sample may be carry-over from other donors' samples. CDR3s include the opening cysteine and the closing phenylalanine or tryptophan. D genes are given only for firm matches. Clone size appears in some rows only: once, few, many, or a class for an expanded clone.

v_call: TRBV6-5; j_call: TRBJ2-6; d_call: .; clone_size: .; cdr3_aa: CASSRRAGANVLTF; cdr3_nt: TGTGCCAGCAGCCGACGTGCTGGGGCCAACGTCCTGACTTTC
v_call: TRBV6-1; j_call: TRBJ2-1; d_call: .; clone_size: .; cdr3_aa: CASRILGSSYNEQFF; cdr3_nt: TGTGCCAGCAGGATTTTAGGCAGCTCCTACAATGAGCAGTTCTTC
v_call: TRBV6-1; j_call: TRBJ2-2; d_call: TRBD2; clone_size: .; cdr3_aa: CASSDRAAPGLARNTGELFF; cdr3_nt: TGTGCCAGCAGTGATCGGGCAGCCCCAGGACTAGCTCGGAACACCGGGGAGCTGTTTTTT
v_call: TRBV5-4; j_call: TRBJ2-3; d_call: TRBD2; clone_size: once; cdr3_aa: CASSLVRGDDTQYF; cdr3_nt: TGTGCCAGCAGCTTGGTACGGGGGGATGATACGCAGTATTTT
v_call: TRBV28; j_call: TRBJ1-2; d_call: .; clone_size: .; cdr3_aa: CASTSTGRGDGYTF; cdr3_nt: TGTGCCAGCACCTCTACAGGACGAGGGGATGGCTACACCTTC
v_call: TRBV7-6; j_call: TRBJ2-5; d_call: .; clone_size: .; cdr3_aa: CASSLVDIQETQYF; cdr3_nt: TGTGCCAGCAGCTTAGTTGACATCCAAGAGACCCAGTACTTC
v_call: TRBV11-3; j_call: TRBJ2-1; d_call: .; clone_size: .; cdr3_aa: CASSSGTNNEQFF; cdr3_nt: TGTGCCAGCAGCTCCGGGACAAACAATGAGCAGTTCTTC
v_call: TRBV7-9; j_call: TRBJ1-1; d_call: TRBD1; clone_size: .; cdr3_aa: CASRSQGLSTEAFF; cdr3_nt: TGTGCCAGCAGGTCACAGGGGCTGAGCACTGAAGCTTTCTTT
v_call: TRBV30; j_call: TRBJ1-2; d_call: TRBD1; clone_size: .; cdr3_aa: CAWIPQGAGGYTF; cdr3_nt: TGTGCCTGGATTCCGCAGGGGGCGGGTGGCTACACCTTC
v_call: TRBV5-8; j_call: TRBJ1-2; d_call: .; clone_size: .; cdr3_aa: CASRRYGYTF; cdr3_nt: TGTGCCAGCAGACGATATGGCTACACCTTC
v_call: TRBV28; j_call: TRBJ1-2; d_call: .; clone_size: .; cdr3_aa: CASSLAFYGYTF; cdr3_nt: TGTGCCAGCAGTTTGGCCTTCTATGGCTACACCTTC
v_call: TRBV9; j_call: TRBJ1-1; d_call: .; clone_size: once; cdr3_aa: CASSVSAGMNTEAFF; cdr3_nt: TGTGCCAGCAGCGTATCGGCGGGGATGAACACTGAAGCTTTCTTT
v_call: TRBV5-1; j_call: TRBJ1-1; d_call: .; clone_size: .; cdr3_aa: CASSITVMNTEAFF; cdr3_nt: TGCGCCAGCTCGATAACAGTAATGAACACTGAAGCTTTCTTT
v_call: TRBV7-9; j_call: TRBJ2-4; d_call: .; clone_size: .; cdr3_aa: CASSPPGEPKNIQYF; cdr3_nt: TGTGCCAGCAGCCCCCCCGGGGAGCCCAAAAACATTCAGTACTTC
v_call: TRBV5-1; j_call: TRBJ1-1; d_call: .; clone_size: .; cdr3_aa: CASRSVVNTEAFF; cdr3_nt: TGCGCCAGCAGGTCAGTGGTGAACACTGAAGCTTTCTTT
v_call: TRBV19; j_call: TRBJ1-2; d_call: .; clone_size: .; cdr3_aa: CASSNRTDNYGYTF; cdr3_nt: TGTGCCAGTAGTAACCGGACAGATAACTATGGCTACACCTTC
v_call: TRBV7-8; j_call: TRBJ2-7; d_call: TRBD1; clone_size: .; cdr3_aa: CASSAGGEQYF; cdr3_nt: TGTGCCAGCAGCGCAGGGGGCGAGCAGTACTTC
v_call: TRBV14; j_call: TRBJ2-5; d_call: .; clone_size: .; cdr3_aa: CASRRVGRETQYF; cdr3_nt: TGTGCCAGCAGGCGGGTGGGGCGAGAGACCCAGTACTTC
v_call: TRBV2; j_call: TRBJ1-2; d_call: .; clone_size: .; cdr3_aa: CASSELLGYTF; cdr3_nt: TGTGCCAGCAGTGAGTTACTTGGCTACACCTTC
v_call: TRBV4-3; j_call: TRBJ2-5; d_call: .; clone_size: .; cdr3_aa: CASSQDTRTEETQYF; cdr3_nt: TGCGCCAGCAGCCAAGACACAAGGACAGAGGAGACCCAGTACTTC
v_call: TRBV13; j_call: TRBJ1-4; d_call: .; clone_size: .; cdr3_aa: CASIWGGHEKLFF; cdr3_nt: TGTGCCAGCATTTGGGGGGGGCATGAAAAACTGTTTTTT
v_call: TRBV30; j_call: TRBJ2-2; d_call: .; clone_size: .; cdr3_aa: CAWSTNRVTGELFF; cdr3_nt: TGTGCCTGGAGTACTAACAGGGTCACCGGGGAGCTGTTTTTT
v_call: TRBV7-8; j_call: TRBJ2-7; d_call: .; clone_size: .; cdr3_aa: CASSPQAAVSYEQYF; cdr3_nt: TGTGCCAGCAGCCCCCAGGCAGCGGTCTCCTACGAGCAGTACTTC
v_call: TRBV6-6; j_call: TRBJ2-3; d_call: .; clone_size: once; cdr3_aa: CASTSVGDRADTQYF; cdr3_nt: TGTGCCAGCACCAGCGTGGGGGATCGTGCAGATACGCAGTATTTT
v_call: TRBV7-9; j_call: TRBJ2-1; d_call: TRBD1; clone_size: .; cdr3_aa: CASSPNRGAPYNEQFF; cdr3_nt: TGCGCCAGCAGCCCAAACAGGGGAGCCCCCTACAATGAGCAGTTCTTC
v_call: TRBV19; j_call: TRBJ2-7; d_call: .; clone_size: .; cdr3_aa: CASSPTRATYEQYF; cdr3_nt: TGTGCCAGTAGTCCGACTAGGGCTACCTACGAGCAGTACTTC
v_call: TRBV6-5; j_call: TRBJ1-5; d_call: .; clone_size: .; cdr3_aa: CASSGKDQPQHF; cdr3_nt: TGTGCCAGCAGCGGTAAGGATCAGCCCCAGCATTTT
v_call: TRBV2; j_call: TRBJ1-1; d_call: TRBD1; clone_size: .; cdr3_aa: CASSEDRSSFAEAFF; cdr3_nt: TGTGCCAGCAGTGAGGACAGGTCCTCGTTCGCTGAAGCTTTCTTT
v_call: TRBV18; j_call: TRBJ1-1; d_call: .; clone_size: .; cdr3_aa: CASSSILISSGTEAFF; cdr3_nt: TGTGCCAGCTCGTCAATACTAATTTCGAGCGGCACTGAAGCTTTCTTT
v_call: TRBV10-3; j_call: TRBJ2-1; d_call: TRBD2; clone_size: .; cdr3_aa: CAIKLTSGSLDNEQFF; cdr3_nt: TGTGCCATCAAGCTGACTAGCGGGAGCTTAGACAATGAGCAGTTCTTC
v_call: TRBV6-5; j_call: TRBJ2-7; d_call: .; clone_size: .; cdr3_aa: CASSTTRSGTYEQYF; cdr3_nt: TGTGCCAGCAGTACCACGCGGAGTGGCACCTACGAGCAGTACTTC
v_call: TRBV18; j_call: TRBJ2-1; d_call: .; clone_size: .; cdr3_aa: CASSPGLGIYNEQFF; cdr3_nt: TGTGCCAGCTCACCCGGACTGGGGATTTACAATGAGCAGTTCTTC
v_call: TRBV2; j_call: TRBJ2-1; d_call: .; clone_size: .; cdr3_aa: CASSGGASGAYNEQFF; cdr3_nt: TGTGCCAGCAGTGGGGGGGCTAGCGGAGCTTACAATGAGCAGTTCTTC
v_call: TRBV30; j_call: TRBJ1-1; d_call: .; clone_size: .; cdr3_aa: CARKGDRTEAFF; cdr3_nt: TGTGCCAGGAAGGGGGATCGGACTGAAGCTTTCTTT
v_call: TRBV5-4; j_call: TRBJ1-2; d_call: TRBD1; clone_size: .; cdr3_aa: CASSLSRQGASGYTF; cdr3_nt: TGTGCCAGCAGCTTGAGCCGACAGGGGGCTTCTGGCTACACCTTC
v_call: TRBV6-5; j_call: TRBJ2-7; d_call: .; clone_size: once; cdr3_aa: CASSLGLNYEQYF; cdr3_nt: TGTGCCAGCAGCCTCGGACTGAACTACGAGCAGTACTTC
v_call: TRBV5-4; j_call: TRBJ2-3; d_call: .; clone_size: few; cdr3_aa: CASSLDSTDTQYF; cdr3_nt: TGTGCCAGCAGCTTGGACAGCACAGATACGCAGTATTTT
v_call: TRBV2; j_call: TRBJ1-4; d_call: .; clone_size: .; cdr3_aa: CASSGMGEKLFF; cdr3_nt: TGTGCCAGCAGTGGTATGGGGGAAAAACTGTTTTTT
v_call: TRBV27; j_call: TRBJ2-2; d_call: TRBD1; clone_size: .; cdr3_aa: CASSRDRDTGGGFTGELFF; cdr3_nt: TGTGCCAGCAGTAGGGACAGGGATACAGGGGGGGGATTCACCGGGGAGCTGTTTTTT
v_call: TRBV5-4; j_call: TRBJ2-7; d_call: TRBD2; clone_size: .; cdr3_aa: CASSLSRLAGPGEQYF; cdr3_nt: TGTGCCAGCAGCTTGAGCCGACTAGCGGGACCGGGCGAGCAGTACTTC
v_call: TRBV29-1; j_call: TRBJ2-7; d_call: TRBD1; clone_size: .; cdr3_aa: CSAIGDRAYEQYF; cdr3_nt: TGCAGCGCCATAGGGGACAGGGCCTACGAGCAGTACTTC
v_call: TRBV10-3; j_call: TRBJ2-1; d_call: TRBD2; clone_size: once; cdr3_aa: CAISESTGGRVGEQFF; cdr3_nt: TGTGCCATCAGTGAGTCTACGGGCGGGAGGGTCGGTGAGCAGTTCTTC
v_call: TRBV15; j_call: TRBJ2-1; d_call: TRBD2; clone_size: .; cdr3_aa: CATSRDFRPSGAYNEQFF; cdr3_nt: TGTGCCACCAGCAGAGATTTTCGTCCTAGCGGCGCCTACAATGAGCAGTTCTTC
v_call: TRBV14; j_call: TRBJ2-1; d_call: TRBD2; clone_size: .; cdr3_aa: CASSQGYWGAGTGNEQFF; cdr3_nt: TGTGCCAGCAGCCAAGGGTATTGGGGAGCGGGAACGGGGAATGAGCAGTTCTTC
v_call: TRBV27; j_call: TRBJ2-1; d_call: .; clone_size: .; cdr3_aa: CASSFSPLDYNEQFF; cdr3_nt: TGTGCCAGCAGTTTTTCACCCCTCGACTACAATGAGCAGTTCTTC
v_call: TRBV5-1; j_call: TRBJ2-3; d_call: .; clone_size: .; cdr3_aa: CASSLTRDTDTQYF; cdr3_nt: TGCGCCAGCAGCTTAACGAGGGACACAGATACGCAGTATTTT
v_call: TRBV5-4; j_call: TRBJ2-5; d_call: .; clone_size: .; cdr3_aa: CASSPTKETQYF; cdr3_nt: TGTGCCAGCAGCCCGACCAAAGAGACCCAGTACTTC
v_call: TRBV10-1; j_call: TRBJ2-1; d_call: TRBD2; clone_size: .; cdr3_aa: CASSREGTSGSNEQFF; cdr3_nt: TGCGCCAGCAGCCGAGAGGGTACTAGCGGGAGCAATGAGCAGTTCTTC
v_call: TRBV10-1; j_call: TRBJ2-7; d_call: .; clone_size: .; cdr3_aa: CASSAGTDYEQYF; cdr3_nt: TGCGCCAGCAGTGCCGGGACGGATTACGAGCAGTACTTC
v_call: TRBV2; j_call: TRBJ1-2; d_call: .; clone_size: .; cdr3_aa: CASSELFREGGYTF; cdr3_nt: TGTGCCAGCAGTGAATTATTCAGGGAGGGTGGCTACACCTTC
v_call: TRBV7-9; j_call: TRBJ1-1; d_call: TRBD1; clone_size: .; cdr3_aa: CASSLIGDRGGKTFF; cdr3_nt: TGTGCCAGCAGCTTGATAGGCGACAGGGGAGGGAAAACTTTCTTT
v_call: TRBV29-1; j_call: TRBJ2-3; d_call: .; clone_size: .; cdr3_aa: CSVADRSSTDTQYF; cdr3_nt: TGCAGCGTTGCTGACAGGAGTAGCACAGATACGCAGTATTTT
v_call: TRBV25-1; j_call: TRBJ2-7; d_call: .; clone_size: .; cdr3_aa: CASSEVSGSNYEQYF; cdr3_nt: TGTGCCAGCAGCGAGGTCTCGGGCAGCAATTACGAGCAGTACTTC
v_call: TRBV6-6; j_call: TRBJ1-3; d_call: .; clone_size: .; cdr3_aa: CASSSWARSGNTIYF; cdr3_nt: TGTGCCAGCAGTTCTTGGGCCCGCTCTGGAAACACCATATATTTT
v_call: TRBV6-6; j_call: TRBJ1-3; d_call: .; clone_size: .; cdr3_aa: CASRRGNTIYF; cdr3_nt: TGTGCCAGCAGACGGGGAAACACCATATATTTT
v_call: TRBV11-2; j_call: TRBJ2-2; d_call: .; clone_size: once; cdr3_aa: CASSPLRSTNTGELFF; cdr3_nt: TGTGCCAGCAGCCCCCTTCGGAGCACGAACACCGGGGAGCTGTTTTTT
v_call: TRBV4-2; j_call: TRBJ2-1; d_call: .; clone_size: once; cdr3_aa: CASSQVADSYNEQFF; cdr3_nt: TGTGCCAGCAGCCAAGTGGCAGACTCCTACAATGAGCAGTTCTTC